This T cell receptor beta chain was identified during a study of blood T cell repertoires in COVID-19. Background on the study: The origin of the acute and convalescent COVID-19 samples was the United States, Italy and Spain. T cells, B-cell-depleted T cells, or PBMCs supplied cDNA or gDNA.

Authors' data handling: Amplified reference gene primers provided the basis for estimating nucleated cell counts. Sequencing was performed with immunoSEQ multiplex PCR; in TCRdb, only in-frame clones are kept and a portion is missing. The V and J calls and the clone size are those of that table, but D and trimming were determined from the DNA. The table lists almost 55,000 clones, about nine tenths of them singletons, with 7% to 10% in the top ten. The specimen sequenced was peripheral blood. This TCR derives from a man between 50 and 59 years old with active COVID-19.

This chain's CDR3 is CASSERIAGARETQYF. The CDR3 DNA reads TGTGCCAGCAGTGAGCGAATAGCGGGAGCCAGAGAGACCCAGTACTTC. The V and J genes are TRBV2 and TRBJ2-5; 9 nucleotides line up with TRBD2. In germline, CDR1 is SNHLY, CDR2 FYNNEI. J lost 4 bases, V lost 3 bases, and 9 bases had no gene match. This CDR3 has 16 residues. The full variable domain, with the rest looked up from reference TRBV2 and TRBJ2-5, is EPEVTQTPSHQVTQMGQEVILRCVPISNHLYFYWYRQILGQKVEFLVSFYNNEISEKSEIFDDQFSVERPDGSNFTLKIRSTKLEDSAMYFCASSERIAGARETQYFGPGTRLLVL.